This T cell receptor beta chain was observed in a study of T cell clones after liver transplantation. Study-wide background: TCRbeta sequencing after a pre-transplant mixed lymphocyte reaction identified graft-donor-reactive clones, later tracked in post-transplant blood. Three of eight recipients were HCV-positive; others had non-autoimmune, non-viral indications.

On this clone: Its antigen remains unidentified.

Notes on the study in general: Rather than being deleted, graft donor-reactive T cells may have moved into the graft. The donor-reactive repertoire was only partly measurable in two subjects, lacking donor cells.

V lost 6 bases to trimming and J lost 6 bases, with 19 bases between them. CDR1 and CDR2 from the germline V gene are MNHNY and SVGAGI (reference sequence). The CDR3 contains 15 residues. Sequencing used immunoSEQ multiplex PCR; TCRdb keeps in-frame clones, though not all of them. In the table there are 20,000 to 25,000 clones, more than 65% of which are singletons. The J gene is TRBJ2-3, the V gene TRBV6-6; possible D gene TRBD1, 5 bases. The TCR originated in a human donor who received a liver transplant. The sample here was CD4+ T cells from blood, taken before liver transplant. The CDR3 loop is CASSPRDSASDTQYF. For the CDR3, the DNA is TGTGCCAGCAGCCCCCGAGACAGTGCATCGGATACGCAGTATTTT.